This TCR beta chain was found in a study of molecular identifiers for immune sequencing clone quantification. About the study: The replicate experiment used RNA from roughly 18,000 or 92,000 naive CD8 cells. This RNA was split into five aliquots, and four of them were sequenced.

The V segment lost 3 bases and the J segment 2 bases; nucleotides outside the gene matches: 9. CDR1 is SGHNT and CDR2 is YYREEE in the germline V gene (reference sequence). This CDR3 contains 17 residues. Naive CD8 T cells were FACS-sorted by CD8+CD4-CCR7+CD45RA+ markers. This clonotype came up once. Antigen specificity is unknown. The authors built bulk TCR libraries by previously described methods with listed TCR primers. TCRdb fed the PCR reads into MiXCR, producing one record per CDR3 protein. This repertoire shows a few hundred thousand distinct CDR3 sequences, around 21% found once; its top ten account for about 0.8%. Study-wide results and caveats: Amid some 1 million naive cells, spiked Jurkat TCR RNA from one cell was reportedly still detectable.

This receptor was taken from a human donor in good health. Some libraries in this study had Jurkat cell RNA spiked in. The sequenced material came from naive CD8+ T cells from blood, with Jurkat cell RNA spiked in. Subset indicated: FACS-sorted CD8+CD4-CCR7+CD45RA+ naive T cells. The rearrangement links TRBV5-4 to TRBJ2-7; TRBD2 aligns across 12 bases. The chain's CDR3 is CASSWSPTSGGPYEQYF. The CDR3 DNA reads TGTGCCAGCAGCTGGTCCCCGACTAGCGGGGGACCCTACGAGCAGTACTTC. The whole variable domain, filled in from reference TRBV5-4 and TRBJ2-7, reads ETGVTQSPTHLIKTRGQQVTLRCSSQSGHNTVSWYQQALGQGPQFIFQYYREEENGRGNFPPRFSGLQFPNYSSELNVNALELDDSALYLCASSWSPTSGGPYEQYFGPGTRLTVT.